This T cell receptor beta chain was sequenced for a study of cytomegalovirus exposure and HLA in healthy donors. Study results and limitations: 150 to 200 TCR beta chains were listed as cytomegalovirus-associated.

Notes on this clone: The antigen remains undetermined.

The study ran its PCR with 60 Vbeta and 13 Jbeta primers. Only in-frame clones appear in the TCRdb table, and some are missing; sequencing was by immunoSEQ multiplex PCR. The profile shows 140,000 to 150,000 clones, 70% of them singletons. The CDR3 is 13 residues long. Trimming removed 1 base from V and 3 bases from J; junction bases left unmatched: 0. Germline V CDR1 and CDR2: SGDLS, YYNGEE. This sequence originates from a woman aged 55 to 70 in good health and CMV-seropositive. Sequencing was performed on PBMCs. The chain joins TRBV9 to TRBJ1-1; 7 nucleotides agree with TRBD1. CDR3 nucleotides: TGTGCCAGCAGCGTACAGGGGGACACTGAAGCTTTCTTT. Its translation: CASSVQGDTEAFF.